Shown below are 14 T cell receptor beta chains from a single sample sequenced in a study of blood T cell repertoires in COVID-19. Profiled with immunoSEQ multiplex PCR; TCRdb holds only in-frame clones, not every one. The data hold some 67,000 clones, with 79% observed a single time. The sample comprised peripheral blood. Every receptor here comes from a woman in her sixties with acute or convalescent COVID-19.

This chain connects TRBV7-2 to TRBJ2-7; TRBD2 matches 10 bases. The CDR3 is 15 amino acids. The germline gives CDR1 SGHTA, CDR2 FQGNSA. V lost 4 bases and J lost 4; bases outside the gene matches: 7. The CDR3 nucleotides are TGTGCCAGCAGCTCTAGCGGGGGCTTCGGGTACGAGCAGTACTTC. This sequence encodes CASSSSGGFGYEQYF.

V gene TRBV21-1 combines with J gene TRBJ1-4. TRBV21-1 is tagged as a pseudogene. This CDR3 has 14 amino acids. The chain's CDR3 is CASSKRQGGEKLFF. As DNA, the CDR3 is TGTGCCAGCAGCAAGCGTCAGGGAGGAGAAAAACTGTTTTTT.

The count of this clone is one. The rearrangement links TRBV6-2 or TRBV6-3 to TRBJ1-1; D is uncertain. CDR3 size: 13 residues. Germline loops: CDR1 MNHEY, CDR2 SVGEGT. Trimming shortened V by 2 bases and J by 6 bases, and 10 bases separated the two germline ends. CDR3 bases: TGTGCCAGCAGTTACAGGAGAGCCCCTGAAGCTTTCTTT. This encodes CASSYRRAPEAFF.

CDR3 protein: CASSLSPRDTEAFF. The DNA for the CDR3 is TGTGCCAGCAGCTTATCCCCCAGGGACACTGAAGCTTTCTTT. V and J are TRBV7-2 and TRBJ1-1; D possibly corresponds to TRBD1 (5 bases). Germline CDR1 and CDR2: SGHTA and FQGNSA. The CDR3 is made up of 14 amino acids. V was clipped by 2 bases and J by 3 bases, with 10 bases between them. The full variable domain, its missing parts supplied by reference TRBV7-2 and TRBJ1-1, is GAGVSQSPSNKVTEKGKDVELRCDPISGHTALYWYRQSLGQGLEFLIYFQGNSAPDKSGLPSDRFSAERTGGSVSTLTIQRTQQEDSAVYLCASSLSPRDTEAFFGQGTRLTVV.

V is TRBV28 and J is TRBJ2-7; the match to TRBD1 covers 9 bases. The CDR3 contains 15 residues. With V trimmed by 4 bases and J by 2 bases, 6 bases remained unmatched. The germline gives CDR1 MDHEN, CDR2 SYDVKM. The CDR3: CASSSTGGHTYEQYF. The CDR3 DNA is TGTGCCAGCAGTTCGACAGGGGGACACACCTACGAGCAGTACTTC.

This clone was seen at least ten times. The rearrangement links TRBV28 to TRBJ2-7; no clear D gene. CDR3 length: 15 amino acids. With 7 bases removed from V and 0 bases from J, the gap between germline ends came to 16 bases. The germline CDR1 and CDR2 sequences are MDHEN and SYDVKM. The CDR3 bases are TGTGCCAGCACTCTTTTCGGGTCAAGCTCCTACGAGCAGTACTTC. Its protein is CASTLFGSSSYEQYF.

V and J are TRBV5-8 and TRBJ1-6; 8 nucleotides match TRBD1. CDR3 size: 15 residues. The V gene end was trimmed by 4 bases and the J gene end by 9 bases; junction bases not matched to a gene: 9. Germline-derived CDR1 and CDR2 are SGHTS and YDEGEE. The CDR3 coding sequence is TGTGCCAGCAGCCCTCGGACAGGGCTTACTTCACCCCTCCACTTT. Protein sequence: CASSPRTGLTSPLHF.

This chain uses TRBV19 with TRBJ1-3, with D possibly being TRBD1 (5 bases). CDR3 length: 14 amino acids. Germline V gene sequence: CDR1 LNHDA, CDR2 SQIVND (reference sequence). Trimming took 6 bases from V and 0 from J, leaving 9 bases between them. CDR3 loop: CASSDSSSGNTIYF. For the CDR3, the DNA is TGTGCCAGTAGCGACAGTTCCTCTGGAAACACCATATATTTT.

This clone was observed a handful of times. The chain recombines TRBV7-8 with TRBJ1-6; D call uncertain. Trimming pared 0 bases from V and 8 bases from J, leaving 11 bases between. Per germline, CDR1 SGHVS and CDR2 FQNEAQ. The CDR3 is made up of 15 amino acids. The CDR3 sequence: CASSLALQLHSPLHF. As DNA, the CDR3 is TGTGCCAGCAGCTTAGCGCTACAGTTGCATTCACCCCTCCACTTT.

The CDR3 DNA is TGTGCCAGCAGTTATGGAGGGGGCGGAAACACCATATATTTT. This gives the protein CASSYGGGGNTIYF. The rearrangement links TRBV6-5 to TRBJ1-3; TRBD1 matches 7 bases. CDR1 is MNHEY, CDR2 SVGAGI, per germline. The CDR3 covers 14 residues. J lost 4 bases, V lost 3 bases, and 3 bases had no gene match.

The rearrangement joins TRBV11-2 to TRBJ1-1; the match to TRBD1 covers 7 bases. After removal of 5 bases from V and 4 bases from J, the junction contained 7 bases not matched to a gene. The length of the CDR3 is 14 residues. Germline V gene lookup returns CDR1 SGHAT and CDR2 FQNNGV. Here the CDR3 reads CASSPGGLGTEAFF. DNA of the CDR3: TGTGCCAGCAGCCCAGGGGGACTGGGCACTGAAGCTTTCTTT.

The CDR3 DNA reads TGTGCCAGCAGCAAAGGACATACGAACACTGAAGCTTTCTTT. Its protein product is CASSKGHTNTEAFF. The V gene is TRBV5-8, the J gene TRBJ1-1, with D possibly TRBD1 on 5 matching bases. V was pared by 4 bases and J by 1 base, with 11 bases between. The CDR3 covers 14 residues. Germline V gives CDR1 SGHTS, CDR2 YDEGEE.

This clone appeared many times. The rearrangement joins TRBV6-5 to TRBJ1-3, with D possibly being TRBD1 (5 bases). Germline V CDR1 and CDR2: MNHEY, SVGAGI. The V and J ends lost 4 bases and 0 bases respectively, with 7 bases between them. The CDR3 has 14 amino acids. The CDR3 region is CASSLGGSGNTIYF. The DNA of the CDR3 is TGTGCCAGCAGTTTGGGGGGCTCTGGAAACACCATATATTTT.

This rearrangement joins TRBV4-2 to TRBJ2-3; TRBD2 aligns across 11 bases. Trimming at V came to 4 bases and at J to 6 bases, leaving 6 bases not matched to a gene. This CDR3 has 15 amino acids. Germline CDR1 LGHNA, CDR2 YNFKEQ. CDR3 sequence (DNA): TGTGCCAGCAGCCGCCGGTCTAGCGGGGGGGATACGCAGTATTTT. As protein: CASSRRSSGGDTQYF.